A single TCR beta chain is shown here with its context. The junction and the germline gene differ at one end; a read error may be behind it. This record belongs to a study of molecular identifiers for immune sequencing clone quantification. The CDR3 loop spans 13 amino acids. Germline V gene sequence: CDR1 SGHTA, CDR2 FQGNSA. TCRdb re-derived calls from the PCR reads in MiXCR, one entry per CDR3 protein. The sample has nearly 650,000 distinct CDR3 sequences; about 25% are singletons. Material for sequencing was naive CD8+ T cells from blood, with Jurkat cell RNA spiked in. Subset given: FACS-sorted CD8+CD4-CCR7+CD45RA+ naive T cells. The clonotype comes from a human donor in good health. Some libraries in this study had Jurkat cell RNA spiked in. The J gene is TRBJ1-1, the V gene TRBV7-2, with D possibly TRBD1 on 5 matching bases. As DNA, the CDR3 is TGTGCCAGCAGTTTGGGGCGGTACACTGAAGCTTCCTTT. Translation gives CASSLGRYTEASF.